This TCR beta chain came from a study of blood T cells in healthy people across ages. Germline V gives CDR1 SQVTM, CDR2 ANQGSEA. CDR3 length equals 13 residues. Trimming took off 0 bases at V and 2 bases at J, with 7 bases between the two ends. Then a second PCR, running roughly 6 to 11 cycles, was carried out with a sample-barcoded 5' primer and a J-beta primer mix. TCRdb passed the 5' RACE reads through MiXCR, listing each CDR3 protein once. The table lists roughly 2 million distinct CDR3 sequences, about 49% of them singletons. This clonotype was obtained from a woman in her thirties or forties in good health. The sample consisted of blood. The J gene is TRBJ1-2, the V gene TRBV29-1; tentative D call: TRBD1 (5 bases). The CDR3 DNA reads as TGCAGCGTTGAAGAAGCAGGGAACTATGGCTACACCTTC. This sequence encodes CSVEEAGNYGYTF.